Listed below are T cell receptor beta chains from one sample, sequenced in a study of identical twins. TCRdb passed the 5' RACE reads through MiXCR, listing each CDR3 protein once. The table lists more than 400,000 distinct CDR3 sequences, nearly 15% of them singletons. The same sample was also studied in work on yellow fever vaccine responses in identical twins.

Source material: CD4+ T cells sorted from blood. Source of these receptors: a young woman in good health. Each CDR3 is given without its conserved first and last residue.

V gene	CDR3 protein
TRBV6-5	ASSYSIRGILEQY
TRBV9	ASSARLAHTDTQY
TRBV5-1	ASSDVQRLNTEAL
TRBV29-1	SVARVLNTEAF
TRBV28	ASRTIGTSVTDTQY
TRBV12-3/TRBV12-4	ASTPGTGPGIDTEAF
TRBV11-2	ASSLVKGGRDTQY
TRBV20-1	SARSGRDTDTQY
TRBV5-1	ASSPGSIPYNEQF
TRBV12-3/TRBV12-4	ASTQTGAPNQPQH
TRBV6-5	ASSYQVSQPQH
TRBV15	ATSRDQAGAVDTQY
TRBV12-3/TRBV12-4	ASSLDRETSPLH
TRBV12-3/TRBV12-4	ASSFWGVRSTRYGYT
TRBV10-1	ASSEGRGGVQETQY
TRBV29-1	SVTRLGGGSTDTQY
TRBV12-3/TRBV12-4	ASSLGTGGDEKLF
TRBV5-1	ASSPDGNQPQH
TRBV20-1	SAREIPLANYGYT
TRBV10-3	AISESMTGDNNEQF
TRBV11-2	ASSLDRSTALEQF
TRBV3-1	ASSQDEGFKNIQY
TRBV5-1	ASSLASSWDTQY
TRBV28	ASRKLGTGAKNEQY
TRBV6-1	ASIRDVSNQPQH
TRBV3-1	ASSQRGPGNTGELF
TRBV3-1	ASSRQGNQPQH
TRBV2	ASSDWREGYEQY
TRBV5-1	ASGELGGGTDTQY
TRBV6-1	ASSHTDGAKNIQY
TRBV5-1	ASSAGTSGTTTSF
TRBV9	ASSVGRLAGSNEQF
TRBV5-1	ASSLSGTGGNEQF
TRBV9	ASSVASGGLNEQF
TRBV18	ASAPGGAGGAFEQY
TRBV12-3/TRBV12-4	ASRQGMNTEAF
TRBV27	ASSAGGLFQYGYT
TRBV12-3/TRBV12-4	ASKAGSTDTQY
TRBV12-3/TRBV12-4	ASSQWDSPSTDTQY
TRBV6-1	ASEGRGMYNEQF
TRBV29-1	SATPAGDPNEQF
TRBV12-3/TRBV12-4	ASQFRDSNIQY
TRBV6-2/TRBV6-3	ASSRAGIAKNIQY
TRBV11-2	ASSTRPGLANHEQF
TRBV6-5	ASSYSSGRSRTGELF
TRBV11-2	ASSPRPGQEGSPLH